A single sample gave rise to the 21 T cell receptor beta chains below, sequenced in a study of T cell repertoires in cytomegalovirus infection. One entry per CDR3 protein, called by TCRdb with MiXCR from the reads. The profile shows 370,000 or so distinct CDR3 sequences, about a third of them singletons. No antigens are known for them. The source material was cultured PBMCs, sampled from culture after CMV antigen stimulation. Source of these receptors: a human donor in good health (CMV status not recorded). Some clones in this sample may be carry-over from other donors' samples.

This clonotype appeared a few times. V and J are TRBV19 and TRBJ1-1; tentatively, D is TRBD1 (6 bases). Trimming removed 3 bases from V and 0 bases from J, with 17 bases in between. The germline V gene encodes CDR1 LNHDA and CDR2 SQIVND (reference sequence). The length of the CDR3 is 17 residues. The CDR3 loop is CASSIRGTTIMNTEAFF. The CDR3 region has the DNA TGTGCCAGTAGTATTAGAGGGACAACCATCATGAACACTGAAGCTTTCTTT.

This clonotype was seen repeatedly, ten times or more. The CDR3 DNA sequence: TGTGCCAGCAGTTATTGGGAGCAGAATAATTCACCCCTCCACTTT. This gives the protein CASSYWEQNNSPLHF. The rearrangement links TRBV6-6 to TRBJ1-6; D ambiguous. The V end was cut by 3 bases, the J end by 5 bases, with 11 bases between. CDR1 and CDR2 from the germline V gene are MNHNY and SVGAGI (reference sequence). The CDR3 is made up of 15 amino acids.

The chain employs TRBV20-1 and TRBJ2-7, with 13 bases fitting TRBD2. Germline CDR1 is DFQATT and CDR2 is SNEGSKA (reference sequence). The CDR3 length is 16 residues. The ends lost 4 bases at V and 4 bases at J; junction bases unmatched: 10. The CDR3 nucleotides read TGCAGTGCTACGCCGGGACTAGCGGGAAAGGTATACGAGCAGTACTTC. It codes for CSATPGLAGKVYEQYF.

The J gene is TRBJ2-3, the V gene TRBV10-3; D call uncertain. The CDR3 has 15 residues. V dropped 0 bases and J dropped 0 bases, with 7 bases sitting between them. The V gene's germline CDR1 is ENHRY and CDR2 SYGVKD. The CDR3 region is CAISESGESTDTQYF. The DNA of the CDR3 is TGTGCCATCAGTGAGTCTGGTGAGAGCACAGATACGCAGTATTTT.

Many counts were recorded for this clonotype. This sequence joins TRBV7-9 and TRBJ2-1; 11 bases fit TRBD2. The ends lost 2 bases at V and 6 bases at J; junction bases unmatched: 15. Per germline, CDR1 SEHNR and CDR2 FQNEAQ (reference sequence). CDR3 size: 19 residues. CDR3 residues: CASSLRGLHSGRASNEQFF. The CDR3 coding sequence is TGTGCCAGCAGCTTAAGGGGGCTCCATAGCGGGAGGGCCTCCAATGAGCAGTTCTTC.

The rearrangement uses TRBV19 and TRBJ2-1; D is possibly TRBD1 (6 bases). The germline gives CDR1 LNHDA, CDR2 SQIVND (reference sequence). The V and J ends lost 6 bases and 4 bases respectively, with 13 bases between them. The CDR3 loop spans 14 amino acids. The CDR3 spells CASRIPGQYNEQFF. The CDR3 bases are TGTGCCAGTAGAATACCCGGACAGTACAATGAGCAGTTCTTC.

The gene calls are TRBV6-8 and TRBJ2-3; the D gene could be TRBD1 or TRBD2 (5 bases each). This CDR3 has 14 amino acids. CDR1 MNHGY and CDR2 SAAAGT come from the germline V gene. V was pared by 4 bases and J by 3 bases, with 11 bases between. The CDR3 DNA is TGTGCCAGCAGTTCGGTAGGGGAGACAGATACGCAGTATTTT. Its translation is CASSSVGETDTQYF.

The V and J genes are TRBV28 and TRBJ1-5, with D possibly matching TRBD1 (6 bases). V gave up 6 bases and J gave up 5 bases, with 23 bases separating them. The CDR3 runs to 17 residues. CDR1 and CDR2 from the germline V gene are MDHEN and SYDVKM. The CDR3 is CASSSLDSPMNHQPQHF. CDR3 bases: TGTGCCAGCAGCTCACTGGACAGCCCAATGAACCATCAGCCCCAGCATTTT.

This clonotype has just a few counts. V gene TRBV7-2 combines with J gene TRBJ2-7; D unresolved. V lost 5 bases, J lost 4 bases, and 9 bases lay in between. The germline gives CDR1 SGHTA, CDR2 FQGNSA. This CDR3 has 12 amino acids. CDR3 loop: CASSPLAYEQYF. The CDR3 nucleotides are TGTGCCAGCAGCCCCCTCGCTTACGAGCAGTACTTC.

This clonotype appeared a few times. The genes are TRBV20-1 and TRBJ2-7; 8 bases are shared with TRBD2. V gave up 6 bases and J gave up 6 bases; unmatched junction bases: 16. Per germline, CDR1 DFQATT and CDR2 SNEGSKA (reference sequence). The CDR3 runs 15 residues. CDR3 sequence: CSASARPGLVGEQYF. CDR3 bases: TGCAGTGCCTCAGCCCGCCCGGGACTAGTTGGCGAGCAGTACTTC.

This clonotype was recorded many times. The V gene is TRBV7-6, the J gene TRBJ2-3; the D gene could be TRBD1 or TRBD2 (5 bases each). The CDR3 totals 15 residues. Trimming stripped 5 bases from V and 6 bases from J, with 18 bases between. Germline values: CDR1 SGHVS, CDR2 FNYEAQ. The CDR3 reads CASSRGAGQVDTQYF. CDR3 nucleotide sequence: TGTGCCAGCAGCCGAGGGGCGGGCCAAGTGGATACGCAGTATTTT.

This clonotype was seen repeatedly, ten times or more. The chain employs TRBV7-2 and TRBJ1-6; TRBD1 aligns across 9 bases. CDR1 SGHTA and CDR2 FQGNSA come from the germline V gene. This CDR3 region has 18 residues. J was trimmed by 0 bases and V by 4 bases; bases with no gene match: 7. Here the CDR3 DNA reads TGTGCCAGCAGCTCTCAGACAGGGGGAATCTCCTATAATTCACCCCTCCACTTT. Translation gives CASSSQTGGISYNSPLHF.

The chain is built from TRBV6-2 or TRBV6-3 and TRBJ1-5, with 11 nucleotides matching TRBD1. V gave up 5 bases and J gave up 3 bases; unmatched junction bases: 9. Germline values: CDR1 MNHEY, CDR2 SVGEGT. The CDR3 loop spans 17 amino acids. In DNA, the CDR3 is TGTGCCAGCAGTCACAGGACAGGGGGCGCCCCCAATCAGCCCCAGCATTTT. It yields the protein CASSHRTGGAPNQPQHF.

With respect to this clonotype: The CDR3 does not close with the conserved phenylalanine or tryptophan, likely indicating a read error. CDR3: CASRARVGSYEQYS. CDR3 nucleotides: TGTGCCAGCAGAGCAAGGGTCGGCTCCTACGAGCAGTACTCC. The chain combines TRBV6-2 or TRBV6-3 with TRBJ2-7; D is unclear. The CDR3 consists of 14 residues. The V end was cut by 6 bases, the J end by 0 bases, with 12 bases between. Germline assignment: CDR1 MNHEY and CDR2 SVGEGT.

Only a few counts were recorded for this clonotype. This chain connects TRBV12-3 or TRBV12-4 to TRBJ2-7; TRBD2 matches 14 bases. After removal of 6 bases from V and 3 bases from J, the junction contained 13 bases not matched to a gene. The CDR3 spans 18 residues. The CDR3 is CASRTGTSGSMVIYEQYF. As DNA, the CDR3 is TGTGCCAGCAGAACCGGGACTAGCGGGAGCATGGTCATCTACGAGCAGTACTTC.

V is TRBV27 and J is TRBJ2-5; possibly TRBD1 or TRBD2 for D (6 bases each). Per germline, CDR1 MNHEY and CDR2 SMNVEV (reference sequence). The CDR3 is 14 residues long. V lost 5 bases and J lost 8, with 18 bases in between. The CDR3 bases are TGTGCCAGCAGTGTGCGGGACAATTCGAGAACCCAGTACTTC. Translating it yields CASSVRDNSRTQYF.

About this clonotype: One base away lies a much larger clone, so this may be a sequencing read error. The CDR3 end shows no conserved phenylalanine or tryptophan, and so a read error is likely. The gene calls are TRBV28 and TRBJ2-1; 8 bases agree with TRBD2. The V and J ends lost 6 bases and 2 bases, in that order; junction bases with no gene match: 6. CDR3 length: 15 residues. Germline V gene lookup returns CDR1 MDHEN and CDR2 SYDVKM. The CDR3 sequence: CASRDTSGPYNEQFL. Here the CDR3 DNA reads TGTGCCAGCAGGGATACTAGCGGACCCTACAATGAGCAGTTCCTC.

The chain has TRBV6-8 and TRBJ2-7; unclear D gene. CDR1 is MNHGY and CDR2 is SAAAGT in the germline V gene. Trimming left V 5 bases short and J 2 bases short, with 7 bases between. The CDR3 covers 12 residues. CDR3: CASSEQTYEQYV. In nucleotides, the CDR3 is TGTGCCAGCAGTGAACAGACCTACGAGCAGTACGTC.

The V call is TRBV6-2 or TRBV6-3, the J call TRBJ2-5; 7 bases are a match to TRBD2. Germline trimming cut 6 bases from V and 4 bases from J; bases unmatched to any gene: 8. The CDR3 has 14 amino acids. Per germline, CDR1 MNHEY and CDR2 SVGEGT. CDR3 sequence reads: CASRSWREGETQYF. The CDR3 region has the DNA TGTGCCAGCAGATCCTGGAGGGAGGGAGAGACCCAGTACTTC.

The rearrangement uses TRBV4-1 and TRBJ1-2; 9 nucleotides align to TRBD1. The ends lost 0 bases at V and 2 bases at J; junction bases unmatched: 4. The CDR3 loop spans 16 amino acids. Germline values: CDR1 MGHRA, CDR2 YSYEKL. The CDR3 bases are TGCGCCAGCAGCCAAGAAGGGGGACAGGGAAACTATGGCTACACCTTC. It encodes CASSQEGGQGNYGYTF.

This clonotype was detected a few times. This CDR3 is CASSQDLETTSTDTQYF. Written as DNA, the CDR3 is TGCGCCAGCAGCCAAGATTTGGAGACAACTAGCACAGATACGCAGTATTTT. V gene TRBV4-3 combines with J gene TRBJ2-3; D is unresolved. V was clipped by 0 bases and J by 0 bases, with 13 bases between them. The CDR3 sequence is 17 residues long. Germline V gene lookup returns CDR1 LGHNA and CDR2 YSLEER.